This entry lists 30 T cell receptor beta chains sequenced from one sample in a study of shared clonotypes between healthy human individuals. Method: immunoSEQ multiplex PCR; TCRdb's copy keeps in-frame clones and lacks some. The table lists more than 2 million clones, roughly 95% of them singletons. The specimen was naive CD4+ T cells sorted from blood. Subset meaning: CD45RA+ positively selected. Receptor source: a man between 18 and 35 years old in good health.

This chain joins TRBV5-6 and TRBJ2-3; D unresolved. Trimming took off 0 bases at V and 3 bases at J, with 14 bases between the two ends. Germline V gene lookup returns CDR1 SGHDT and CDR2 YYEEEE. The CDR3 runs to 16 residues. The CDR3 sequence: CASSLATVSWTDTQYF. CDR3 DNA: TGTGCCAGCAGCTTGGCAACAGTCAGTTGGACAGATACGCAGTATTTT.

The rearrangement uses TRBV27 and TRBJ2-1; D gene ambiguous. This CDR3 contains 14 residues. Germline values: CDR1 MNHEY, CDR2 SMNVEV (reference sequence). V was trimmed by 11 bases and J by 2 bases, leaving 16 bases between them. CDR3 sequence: CAGSGSAAYNEQFF. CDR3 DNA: TGTGCCGGGTCCGGTTCGGCAGCCTACAATGAGCAGTTCTTC.

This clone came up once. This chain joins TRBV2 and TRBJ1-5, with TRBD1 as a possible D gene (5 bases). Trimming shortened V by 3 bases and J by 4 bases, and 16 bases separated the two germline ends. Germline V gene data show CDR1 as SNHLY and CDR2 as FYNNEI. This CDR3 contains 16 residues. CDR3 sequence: CASSERGRGGNQPQHF. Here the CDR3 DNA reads TGTGCCAGCAGTGAGAGGGGAAGAGGAGGAAATCAGCCCCAGCATTTT.

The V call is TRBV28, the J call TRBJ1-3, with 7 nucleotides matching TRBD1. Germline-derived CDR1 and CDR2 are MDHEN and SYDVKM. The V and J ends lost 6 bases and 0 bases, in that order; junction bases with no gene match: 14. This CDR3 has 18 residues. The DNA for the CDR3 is TGTGCCAGCAGACCGGGACAGCGGACCTTCAGCTCTGGAAACACCATATATTTT. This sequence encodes CASRPGQRTFSSGNTIYF.

The CDR3 DNA reads TGTGCCAGCAGCCCGCCCGGGACTAACCCCACAGATACGCAGTATTTT. It codes for CASSPPGTNPTDTQYF. The V call is TRBV5-4, the J call TRBJ2-3, with TRBD2 identical over 7 bases. This CDR3 is built from 16 residues. V lost 4 bases and J lost 2; bases outside the gene matches: 10. CDR1 and CDR2 (germline): SGHNT, YYREEE (reference sequence).

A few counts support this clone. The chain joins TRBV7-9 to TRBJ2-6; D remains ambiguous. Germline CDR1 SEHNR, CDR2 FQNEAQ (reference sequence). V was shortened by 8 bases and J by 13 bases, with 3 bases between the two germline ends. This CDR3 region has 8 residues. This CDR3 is CASPVLTF. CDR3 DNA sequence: TGTGCCAGCCCGGTCCTGACTTTC.

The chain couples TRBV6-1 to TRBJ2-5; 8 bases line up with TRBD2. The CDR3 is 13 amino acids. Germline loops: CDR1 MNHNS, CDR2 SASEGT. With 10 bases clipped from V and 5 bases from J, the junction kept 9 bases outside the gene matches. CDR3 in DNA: TGTGCCATCACCCGGGGGGGCCGGGAGACCCAGTACTTC. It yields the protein CAITRGGRETQYF.

The CDR3 sequence is CASSASSGGFYNEQFF. As DNA, the CDR3 is TGTGCCAGCAGCGCCTCTAGCGGGGGTTTTTACAATGAGCAGTTCTTC. The V and J genes are TRBV9 and TRBJ2-1, with 10 bases matching TRBD2. This CDR3 has 16 amino acids. In germline, CDR1 is SGDLS, CDR2 YYNGEE. Trimming took 3 bases from V and 4 from J; bases not matched to a gene: 7.

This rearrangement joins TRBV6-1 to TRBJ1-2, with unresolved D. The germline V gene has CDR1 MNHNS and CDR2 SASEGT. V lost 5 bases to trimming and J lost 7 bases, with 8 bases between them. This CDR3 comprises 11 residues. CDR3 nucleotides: TGTGCCAGCAGTTCGTCCGGTGGCTACACCTTC. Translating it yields CASSSSGGYTF.

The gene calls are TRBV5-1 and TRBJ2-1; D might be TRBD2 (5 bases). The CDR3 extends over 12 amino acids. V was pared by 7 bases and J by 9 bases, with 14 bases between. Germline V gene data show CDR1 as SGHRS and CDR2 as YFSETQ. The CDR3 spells CASSPGNIEQFF. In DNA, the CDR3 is TGCGCCAGCTCTCCCGGGAACATTGAGCAGTTCTTC.

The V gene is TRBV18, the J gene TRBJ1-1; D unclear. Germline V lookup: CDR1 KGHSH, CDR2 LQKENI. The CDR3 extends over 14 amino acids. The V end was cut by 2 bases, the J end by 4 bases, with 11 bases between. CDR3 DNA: TGTGCCAGCTCACCAGCCCTAGGGTCCACTGAAGCTTTCTTT. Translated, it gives CASSPALGSTEAFF.

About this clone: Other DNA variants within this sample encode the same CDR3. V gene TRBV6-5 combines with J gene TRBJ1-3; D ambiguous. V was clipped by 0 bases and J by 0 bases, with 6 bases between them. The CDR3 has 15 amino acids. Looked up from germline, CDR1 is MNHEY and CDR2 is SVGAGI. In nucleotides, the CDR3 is TGTGCCAGCAGTTACTCGTCCAGCTCTGGAAACACCATATATTTT. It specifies CASSYSSSSGNTIYF.

Here the CDR3 reads CASSRTGVPGETQYF. The CDR3 nucleotides are TGTGCCAGCAGCCGAACAGGGGTCCCGGGAGAGACCCAGTACTTC. The V gene is TRBV7-2, the J gene TRBJ2-5, with 7 bases identical to TRBD1. Looked up from germline, CDR1 is SGHTA and CDR2 is FQGNSA. The V and J ends lost 5 bases and 4 bases, in that order; junction bases with no gene match: 10. This CDR3 spans 15 amino acids.

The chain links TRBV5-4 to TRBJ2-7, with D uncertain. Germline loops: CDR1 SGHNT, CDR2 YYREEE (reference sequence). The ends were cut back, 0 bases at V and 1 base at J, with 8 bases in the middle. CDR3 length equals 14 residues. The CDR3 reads CASSLETHSYEQYF. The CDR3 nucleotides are TGTGCCAGCAGCTTGGAGACGCATTCCTACGAGCAGTACTTC.

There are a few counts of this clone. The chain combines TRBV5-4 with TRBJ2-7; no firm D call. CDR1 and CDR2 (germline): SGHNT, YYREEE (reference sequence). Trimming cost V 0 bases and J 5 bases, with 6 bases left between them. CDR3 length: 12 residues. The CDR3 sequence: CASSLETDEQYF. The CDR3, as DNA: TGTGCCAGCAGCTTGGAAACGGACGAGCAGTACTTC.

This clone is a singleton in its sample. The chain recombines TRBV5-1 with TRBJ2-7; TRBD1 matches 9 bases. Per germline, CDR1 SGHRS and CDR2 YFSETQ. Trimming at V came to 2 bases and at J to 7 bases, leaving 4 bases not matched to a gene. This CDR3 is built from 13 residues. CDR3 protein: CASSFSGTGEQYF. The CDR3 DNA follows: TGCGCCAGCAGCTTCTCCGGGACAGGGGAGCAGTACTTC.

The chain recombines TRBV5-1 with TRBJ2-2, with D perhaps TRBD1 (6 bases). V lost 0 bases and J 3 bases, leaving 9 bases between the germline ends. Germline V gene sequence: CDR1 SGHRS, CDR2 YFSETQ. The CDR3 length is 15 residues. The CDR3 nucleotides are TGCGCCAGCAGCTTGGGGCCAGGGGACACCGGGGAGCTGTTTTTT. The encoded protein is CASSLGPGDTGELFF.

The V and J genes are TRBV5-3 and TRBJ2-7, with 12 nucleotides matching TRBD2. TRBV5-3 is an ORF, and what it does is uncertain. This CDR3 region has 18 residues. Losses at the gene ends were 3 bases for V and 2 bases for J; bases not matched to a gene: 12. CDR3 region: CARSSKKGLAGGTYEQYF. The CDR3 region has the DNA TGTGCCAGAAGCTCGAAGAAAGGCCTAGCGGGAGGGACCTACGAGCAGTACTTC.

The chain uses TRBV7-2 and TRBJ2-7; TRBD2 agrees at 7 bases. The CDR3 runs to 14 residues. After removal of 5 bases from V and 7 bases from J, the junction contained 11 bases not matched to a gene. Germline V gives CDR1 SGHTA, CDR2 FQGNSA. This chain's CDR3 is CASSPVGLAVEQYF. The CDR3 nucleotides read TGTGCCAGCAGCCCCGTCGGCCTAGCGGTGGAGCAGTACTTC.

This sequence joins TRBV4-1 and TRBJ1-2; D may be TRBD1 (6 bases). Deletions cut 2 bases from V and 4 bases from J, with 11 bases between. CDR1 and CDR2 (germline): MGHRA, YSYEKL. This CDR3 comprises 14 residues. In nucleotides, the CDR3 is TGCGCCAGCAGCCAAACAGGGCTCGTCTATGGCTACACCTTC. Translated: CASSQTGLVYGYTF.

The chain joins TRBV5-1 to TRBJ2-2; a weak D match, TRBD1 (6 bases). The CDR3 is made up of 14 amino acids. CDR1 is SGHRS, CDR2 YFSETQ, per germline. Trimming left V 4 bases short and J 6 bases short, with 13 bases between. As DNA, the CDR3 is TGCGCCAGCAGCGAAATAACAGGGCCCGGGGAGCTGTTTTTT. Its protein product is CASSEITGPGELFF. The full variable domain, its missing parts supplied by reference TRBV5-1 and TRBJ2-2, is KAGVTQTPRYLIKTRGQQVTLSCSPISGHRSVSWYQQTPGQGLQFLFEYFSETQRNKGNFPGRFSGRQFSNSRSEMNVSTLELGDSALYLCASSEITGPGELFFGEGSRLTVL.

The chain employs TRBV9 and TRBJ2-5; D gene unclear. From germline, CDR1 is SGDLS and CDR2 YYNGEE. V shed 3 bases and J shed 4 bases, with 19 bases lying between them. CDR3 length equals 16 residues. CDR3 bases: TGTGCCAGCAGCGCCCAGGTGGACCCCATCCCAGAGACCCAGTACTTC. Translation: CASSAQVDPIPETQYF.

For the CDR3, the DNA is TGCGCCAGCAGCTTTTCTCCGGTAGAAGGTGGCTACACCTTC. Amino acids: CASSFSPVEGGYTF. The J gene is TRBJ1-2, the V gene TRBV5-1, with D hard to call. The germline gives CDR1 SGHRS, CDR2 YFSETQ. This CDR3 region has 14 residues. Between the trimmed V and J ends, which lost 2 bases and 7 bases, there was a span of 15 bases.

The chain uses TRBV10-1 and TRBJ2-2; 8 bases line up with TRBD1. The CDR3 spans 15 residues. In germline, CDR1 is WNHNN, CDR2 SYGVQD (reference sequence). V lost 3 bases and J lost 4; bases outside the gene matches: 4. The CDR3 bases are TGCGCCAGCAGTGACAGGGGGCAGGGCACCGGGGAGCTGTTTTTT. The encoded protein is CASSDRGQGTGELFF.

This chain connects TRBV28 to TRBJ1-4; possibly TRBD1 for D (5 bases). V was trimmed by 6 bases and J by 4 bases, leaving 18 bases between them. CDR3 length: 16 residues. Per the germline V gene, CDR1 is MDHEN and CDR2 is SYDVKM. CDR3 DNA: TGTGCCAGCAGCCTTATGGGGACGGTCCTTAATGAAAAACTGTTTTTT. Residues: CASSLMGTVLNEKLFF. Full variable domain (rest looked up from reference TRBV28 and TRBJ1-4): DVKVTQSSRYLVKRTGEKVFLECVQDMDHENMFWYRQDPGLGLRLIYFSYDVKMKEKGDIPEGYSVSREKKERFSLILESASTNQTSMYLCASSLMGTVLNEKLFFGSGTQLSVL.

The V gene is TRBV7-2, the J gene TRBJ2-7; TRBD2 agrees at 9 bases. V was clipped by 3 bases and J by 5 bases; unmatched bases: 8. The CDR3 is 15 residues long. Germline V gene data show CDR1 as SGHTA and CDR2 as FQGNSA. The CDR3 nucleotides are TGTGCCAGCAGCTTGAGAGCGGGAGGTGCCAACGAGCAGTACTTC. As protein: CASSLRAGGANEQYF.

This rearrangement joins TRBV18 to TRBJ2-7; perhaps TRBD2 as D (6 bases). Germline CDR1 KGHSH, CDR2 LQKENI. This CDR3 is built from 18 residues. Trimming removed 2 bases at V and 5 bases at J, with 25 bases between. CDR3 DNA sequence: TGTGCCAGCTCACCAAAAGCCAGGGACTTATATTATGGAGACGAGCAGTACTTC. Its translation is CASSPKARDLYYGDEQYF. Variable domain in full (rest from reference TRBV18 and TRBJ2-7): NAGVMQNPRHLVRRRGQEARLRCSPMKGHSHVYWYRQLPEEGLKFMVYLQKENIIDESGMPKERFSAEFPKEGPSILRIQQVVRGDSAAYFCASSPKARDLYYGDEQYFGPGTRLTVT.

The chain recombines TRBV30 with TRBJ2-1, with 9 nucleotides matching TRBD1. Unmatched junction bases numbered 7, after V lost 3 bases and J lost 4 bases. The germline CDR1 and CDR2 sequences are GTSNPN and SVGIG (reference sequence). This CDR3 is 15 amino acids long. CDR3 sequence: CAWRNRGRAYNEQFF. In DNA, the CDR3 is TGTGCCTGGAGAAACAGGGGGCGTGCATACAATGAGCAGTTCTTC.

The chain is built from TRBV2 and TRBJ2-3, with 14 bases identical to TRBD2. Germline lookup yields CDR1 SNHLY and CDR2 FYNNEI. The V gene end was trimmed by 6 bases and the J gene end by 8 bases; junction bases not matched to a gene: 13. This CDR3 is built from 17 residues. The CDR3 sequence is CASSEKGLAGVSGTQYF. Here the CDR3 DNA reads TGTGCCAGCAGCGAGAAGGGACTAGCGGGAGTATCTGGTACGCAGTATTTT. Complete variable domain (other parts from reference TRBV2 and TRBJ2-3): EPEVTQTPSHQVTQMGQEVILRCVPISNHLYFYWYRQILGQKVEFLVSFYNNEISEKSEIFDDQFSVERPDGSNFTLKIRSTKLEDSAMYFCASSEKGLAGVSGTQYFGPGTRLTVL.

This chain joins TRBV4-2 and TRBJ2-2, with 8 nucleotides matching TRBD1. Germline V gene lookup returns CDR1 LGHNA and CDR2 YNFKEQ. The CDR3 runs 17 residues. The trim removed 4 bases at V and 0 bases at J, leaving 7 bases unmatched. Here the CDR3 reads CASSPTPGQANTGELFF. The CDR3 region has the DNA TGTGCCAGCAGCCCAACCCCGGGACAGGCGAACACCGGGGAGCTGTTTTTT.